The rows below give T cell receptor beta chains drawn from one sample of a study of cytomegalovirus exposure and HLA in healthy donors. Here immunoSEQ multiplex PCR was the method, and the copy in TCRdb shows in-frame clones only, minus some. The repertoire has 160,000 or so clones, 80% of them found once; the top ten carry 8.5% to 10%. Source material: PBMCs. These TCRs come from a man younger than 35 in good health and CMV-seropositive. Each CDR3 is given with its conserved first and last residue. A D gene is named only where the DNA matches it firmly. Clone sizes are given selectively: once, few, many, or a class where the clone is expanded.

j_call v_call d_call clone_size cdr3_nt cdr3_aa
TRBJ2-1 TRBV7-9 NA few TGTGCCAGCAGCCCGCTAGGTGAGCAGTTCTTC CASSPLGEQFF
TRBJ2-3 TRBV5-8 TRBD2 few TGTGCCAGCAGCTTGGGTCTAGCGGGGGCCTCTAGCACAGATACGCAGTATTTT CASSLGLAGASSTDTQYF
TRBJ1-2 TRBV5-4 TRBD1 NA TGTGCCAGCACGGACAGGGACCCTAGCTATGGCTACACCTTC CASTDRDPSYGYTF
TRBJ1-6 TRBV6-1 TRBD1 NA TGTGCCAGCAGTGAAGGGACAGGGTTCGGATCCTATAATTCACCCCTCCACTTT CASSEGTGFGSYNSPLHF
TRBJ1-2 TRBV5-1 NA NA TGCGCCAGCACCGAGGGTGTGGGCCGCGGCTATGGCTACACCTTC CASTEGVGRGYGYTF
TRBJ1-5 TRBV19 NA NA TGTGCCAGTAGTATTACCGGGGTTAGTGGCAATCAGCCCCAGCATTTT CASSITGVSGNQPQHF
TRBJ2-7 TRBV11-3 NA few TGTGCCAGCAGCTTAGCGCGGGGAAACGAGCAGTACTTC CASSLARGNEQYF
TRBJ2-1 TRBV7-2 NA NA TGTGCCAGCAGTTTAAGGGGGGCTAGCATGGGAGGGGGAAATGAGCAGTTCTTC CASSLRGASMGGGNEQFF
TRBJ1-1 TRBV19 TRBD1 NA TGTGCCAGCCGACAGGGGCCCCTGAACACTGAAGCTTTCTTT CASRQGPLNTEAFF
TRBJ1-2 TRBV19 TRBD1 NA TGTGCCAGTAGTGCCCAGTACCGGGACAGGGGTAATGGCTACACCTTC CASSAQYRDRGNGYTF
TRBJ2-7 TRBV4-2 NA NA TGTGCCAGCAGCCAAGGACAGGTCTCCTACGAGCAGTACTTC CASSQGQVSYEQYF
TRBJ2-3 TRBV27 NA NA TGTGCCAGCAGTTTATCGGTCCCCAACTTTAACCCAGATACGCAGTATTTT CASSLSVPNFNPDTQYF
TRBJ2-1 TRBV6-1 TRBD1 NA TGTGCCAGCAGTGCGCAACTGGGACAGGGAAGTTATTGGGAAAACAATGAGCAGTTCTTC CASSAQLGQGSYWENNEQFF
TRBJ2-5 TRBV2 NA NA TGTGCCAGCAGTGAATTGGATTTGGGCCCCCAGTACTTC CASSELDLGPQYF
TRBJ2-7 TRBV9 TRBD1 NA TGTGCCAGCAGCGTAAGGGACAGGGCACACGAGCAGTACTTC CASSVRDRAHEQYF
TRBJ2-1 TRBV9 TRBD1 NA TGTGCCAGCAGCGTTTGGGTGGGACAGAACAATGAGCAGTTCTTC CASSVWVGQNNEQFF
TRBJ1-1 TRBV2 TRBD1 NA TGTGCCAGCAGTGAGACAGGGCTGAACACTGAAGCTTTCTTT CASSETGLNTEAFF
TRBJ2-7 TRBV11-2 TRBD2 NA TGTGCCAGCAGCCTAACCACGGCTAGCGGCCACTCCTACGAGCAGTACTTC CASSLTTASGHSYEQYF
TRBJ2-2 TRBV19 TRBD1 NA TGTGCCAGTATTAAACAGGGGGCCGGGGAGCTGTTTTTT CASIKQGAGELFF
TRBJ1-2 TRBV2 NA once TGTGCCAGCAGGCCCGGGACCGCGGGGGACTATGGCTACACCTTC CASRPGTAGDYGYTF
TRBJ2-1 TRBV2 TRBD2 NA TGTGCCACCCCGGGGGGGAATGAGCAGTTCTTC CATPGGNEQFF
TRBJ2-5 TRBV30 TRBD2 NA TGTGCCCGAAAGACTAGCGGGGGGGAAGAGACCCAGTACTTC CARKTSGGEETQYF
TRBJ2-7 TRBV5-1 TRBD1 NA TGCGCCAGCAGCTTGGCCGGCGGGACAGGGAGCCACGAGCAGTACTTC CASSLAGGTGSHEQYF
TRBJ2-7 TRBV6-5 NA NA TGTGCCAGCAGTTACGCCCTGACAGTTAACTCCTACGAGCAGTACTTC CASSYALTVNSYEQYF
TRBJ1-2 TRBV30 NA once TGTGCCGGGGCGGGGGGCGCTGGGGGGGGCTACACCTTC CAGAGGAGGGYTF
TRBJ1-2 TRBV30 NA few TGTGCGCAAGGACACGGCCTGGGGGGTGGCTACACCTTC CAQGHGLGGGYTF
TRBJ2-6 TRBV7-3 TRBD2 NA TGTGCCAGCAGCCCGCGGGGGGGCGAGGCCAACGTCCTGACTTTC CASSPRGGEANVLTF
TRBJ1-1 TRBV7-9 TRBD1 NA TGTGCCAGCAGCTTATCGGGAGGGGGCTACACTGAAGCTTTCTTT CASSLSGGGYTEAFF
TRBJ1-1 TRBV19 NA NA TGTGCCAGTAGTATTGCGGGCATCCTCAACACTGAAGCTTTCTTT CASSIAGILNTEAFF
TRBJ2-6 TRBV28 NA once TGTGCCAGCAGTTTTTATCGGTTGGCTGGGGCCAACGTCCTGACTTTC CASSFYRLAGANVLTF
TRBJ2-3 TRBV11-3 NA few TGTGCCAGCAGCCAGGGGCTCCCAGATACGCAGTATTTT CASSQGLPDTQYF
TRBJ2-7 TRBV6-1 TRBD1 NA TGTGCCAGCAGTGAAAATCCGGGGGACAGGGGCTACGAGCAGTACTTC CASSENPGDRGYEQYF
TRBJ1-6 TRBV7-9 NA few TGTTCCAGCAGCGAACTTCTTCCTAGCTCCTATAATTCACCCCTCCACTTT CSSSELLPSSYNSPLHF
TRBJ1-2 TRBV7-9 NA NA TGTGCCAGCAGCTTATCGTCTAATGGTGGCTACACCTTC CASSLSSNGGYTF
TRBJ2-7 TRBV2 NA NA TGTGCCAGCAGTGACGCACAGGGCGGCCTACGAAAGCAGTACTTC CASSDAQGGLRKQYF
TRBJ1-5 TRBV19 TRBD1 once TGTGCCAGTAGTATAGGGACAGGTTATAGCAATCAGCCCCAGCATTTT CASSIGTGYSNQPQHF
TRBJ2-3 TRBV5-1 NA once TGCGCCAGCAGCTTGGCATCCGGGACAGCACTAGCGGCTAGCACAGATACGCAGTATTTT CASSLASGTALAASTDTQYF
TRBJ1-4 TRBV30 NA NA TGTGCCTGGAGTGTACCCTCAGGTCCTACTAATGAAAAACTGTTTTTT CAWSVPSGPTNEKLFF
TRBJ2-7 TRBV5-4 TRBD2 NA TGTGCCAACAACTTAGCGGGGGACTACGAGCAGTACTTC CANNLAGDYEQYF
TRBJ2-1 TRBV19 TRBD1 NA TGTGCCAGTAGTATACAGGGGGTCTTGGCGGGCAATGAGCAGTTCTTC CASSIQGVLAGNEQFF
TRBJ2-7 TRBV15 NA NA TGTGCCACCAGCAGGGCCAGGGGATCCTCCTACGAGCAGTACTTC CATSRARGSSYEQYF
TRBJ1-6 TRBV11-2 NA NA TGTGCCAGCAGCTTAGAAAGGATGGGGAGCTCCTATAATTCACCCCTCCACTTT CASSLERMGSSYNSPLHF
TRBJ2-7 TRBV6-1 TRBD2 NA TGTGCCAGCAGTGACGGTCGGACTAGAGCCTCCTACGAGCAGTACTTC CASSDGRTRASYEQYF
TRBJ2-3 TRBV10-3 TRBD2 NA TGTGCCATCAGCGGGACTAGCGGGGGGGCAGATACGCAGTATTTT CAISGTSGGADTQYF
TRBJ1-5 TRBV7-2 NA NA TGTGCCAGCAGCCTTGGACCCTCCGGGGTTCAGCCCCAGCATTTT CASSLGPSGVQPQHF
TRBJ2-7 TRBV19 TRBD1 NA TGTGCCAGTAGTACCCGGGACAGGGGCTTCTACGAGCAGTACTTC CASSTRDRGFYEQYF
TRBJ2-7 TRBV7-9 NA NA TGTTCCAGCAGCTTATCTCCGGGACTCGCCCTCCCCGAGCAGTACTTC CSSSLSPGLALPEQYF
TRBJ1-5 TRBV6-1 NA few TGTGCCAGCAGTGACAGGTTTGATCAGCCCCAGCATTTT CASSDRFDQPQHF
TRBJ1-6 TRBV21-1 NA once TGTGCCAGCAGCAAAAAGCCAACCGGCGGGAATTCACCCCTCCACTTT CASSKKPTGGNSPLHF
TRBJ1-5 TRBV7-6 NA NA TGTGCCAGCAGCTTAGCTGCAGGCGGGAGCAATCAGCCCCAGCATTTT CASSLAAGGSNQPQHF
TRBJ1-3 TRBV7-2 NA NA TGTGCCAGCACCTATCAGGGTGGTGGAAACACCATATATTTT CASTYQGGGNTIYF
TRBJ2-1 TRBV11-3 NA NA TGTGCCAGCAGCTTAGGGAGGGCTTCAATCGGGAATGAGCAGTTCTTC CASSLGRASIGNEQFF
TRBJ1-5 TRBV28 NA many TGTGCCAGCAGCCAGAAAACAGGGCTGCCCAATCAGCCCCAGCATTTT CASSQKTGLPNQPQHF
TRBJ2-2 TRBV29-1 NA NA TGCATGGTAGTGGCGGGGAACACCGGGGAGCTGTTTTTT CMVVAGNTGELFF
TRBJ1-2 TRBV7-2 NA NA TGTGCCAGCAGCCCTAATAACTATGGCTACACCTTC CASSPNNYGYTF
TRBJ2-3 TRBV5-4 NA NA TGTGCCAGCAGCTTACAGGGTCTTAAAGATACGCAGTATTTT CASSLQGLKDTQYF
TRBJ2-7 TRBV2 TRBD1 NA TGTGCCAAGAAGGGGGCGGCCTACGAGCAGTACTTC CAKKGAAYEQYF
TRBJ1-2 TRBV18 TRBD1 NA TGTGCCAGCTCAACGACAGGGTATGGCTACACCTTC CASSTTGYGYTF
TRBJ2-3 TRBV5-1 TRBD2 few TGCGCCAGCAGCTTGGTAGCGGGAGGATTCACAGATACGCAGTATTTT CASSLVAGGFTDTQYF
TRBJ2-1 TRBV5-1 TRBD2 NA TGCGCCAGCAGCGTGGGGCCTAGCGGGGGGTCCTCCTACAATGAGCAGTTCTTC CASSVGPSGGSSYNEQFF